This record covers a single T cell receptor (beta chain). Its target is unknown. The data stem from a study of regulatory T cells in long-lasting Graves disease. At the level of the study: The criterion for persistent Graves' disease was over 5 years of antithyroid drugs with positive TSH receptor antibodies. Study-wide results and caveats: Favored gene segments in persistent disease were TRBV28, TRBJ1-2 and TRBJ2-5.

Time point given: persistent/refractory GD, antithyroid drugs over 5 years with positive TRAb. Preparation of the TCR library used RNA extracted from PBMCs. The guidelines of the American Thyroid Association were the basis for diagnosing Graves' disease. Relying on iRepertoire HTBI primers and Arm-PCR of CDR3 regions, the team built TCR beta libraries. Original processing methods: Samples revealed under 65 TRBV and about 15 TRBJ segments. TCRdb ran MiXCR on the multiplex PCR reads and lists one entry per CDR3 protein. These V and J calls rely on TCRdb rather than the paper's analysis. The table includes 300,000 or so distinct CDR3 sequences, around 20% detected once. The V segment lost 4 bases and the J segment 5 bases; nucleotides outside the gene matches: 8. The CDR3 has 16 residues. Germline loops: CDR1 SGHDN, CDR2 FVKESK.

This sequence joins TRBV14 and TRBJ1-5, with TRBD1 identical over 10 bases. The specimen comprised peripheral blood mononuclear cells (PBMCs), sampled when the disease was refractory, from a patient treated with antithyroid drugs. The receptor was isolated from a female donor with Graves disease. In DNA form, the CDR3 reads TGTGCCAGCAGCCGGACAGGGGGTTCTAATGATCAGCCCCAGCATTTT. This encodes CASSRTGGSNDQPQHF.